The 13 T cell receptor beta chains below all came from one sample that was sequenced in a study of shared clonotypes between healthy human individuals (dated by TCRdb to the early 2020s). To prepare the library, the immunoSEQ multiplex PCR assay was applied. In its TCRdb copy, this immuneACCESS table keeps in-frame sequences only and misses some clones. Where compared with another copy, unresolved V genes explain less than half of these, and the others have no known cause. This sample lists about 1.1 million clones; 75% to 80% were detected once. Jointly, the top ten make up 0.6% to 0.75% of the sample. Sequenced material: memory CD4+ T cells from PBMCs. What this sample's cell subset or site label stands for: CD45RA-negative fraction. Source of these receptors: a man younger than 35 in good health. Some clones in this sample may be carry-over from other donors' samples.

The chain joins TRBV27 to TRBJ2-1, with D uncertain. From germline, CDR1 is MNHEY and CDR2 SMNVEV (reference sequence). V lost 8 bases and J 7 bases, leaving 15 bases between the germline ends. This CDR3 contains 13 residues. The CDR3 region has the DNA TGTGCCAGCCCCACGCCCACCTTAAATGAGCAGTTCTTC. Its translation is CASPTPTLNEQFF.

V is TRBV28 and J is TRBJ1-4, with D unresolved. Looked up from germline, CDR1 is MDHEN and CDR2 is SYDVKM. The CDR3 covers 14 residues. Trimming pared 4 bases from V and 11 bases from J, leaving 17 bases between. The CDR3 sequence: CASSSADPQRKLFF. In DNA, the CDR3 is TGTGCCAGCAGTTCAGCAGACCCTCAGAGGAAACTGTTTTTT.

V is TRBV18 and J is TRBJ2-1; D is possibly TRBD1 (6 bases). Germline lookup yields CDR1 KGHSH and CDR2 LQKENI. The CDR3 length is 15 residues. The germline V and J ends were trimmed by 3 bases and 0 bases, with 9 bases remaining between them. The CDR3 DNA follows: TGTGCCAGCTCACCGGGGGCTAGCTCCTACAATGAGCAGTTCTTC. It specifies CASSPGASSYNEQFF. Complete variable domain (other parts from reference TRBV18 and TRBJ2-1): NAGVMQNPRHLVRRRGQEARLRCSPMKGHSHVYWYRQLPEEGLKFMVYLQKENIIDESGMPKERFSAEFPKEGPSILRIQQVVRGDSAAYFCASSPGASSYNEQFFGPGTRLTVL.

The rearrangement links TRBV6-6 to TRBJ1-2, with a tentative D call TRBD1 (6 bases). CDR1 MNHNY and CDR2 SVGAGI come from the germline V gene (reference sequence). The CDR3 is 15 amino acids. Trimming took 8 bases from V and 0 from J, leaving 16 bases between them. The CDR3, as DNA: TGTGCCAGCTCGACAGGTCGTGAGGCTAACTATGGCTACACCTTC. It codes for CASSTGREANYGYTF.

This clone was observed once. The chain carries TRBV11-2 and TRBJ1-2; D is possibly TRBD1 (6 bases). The CDR3 covers 15 residues. V was cut by 1 base and J by 6 bases, with 15 bases left in between. Per the germline V gene, CDR1 is SGHAT and CDR2 is FQNNGV. CDR3 loop: CASSLGARGRDGYTF. The DNA for the CDR3 is TGTGCCAGCAGCTTAGGTGCCAGGGGACGGGATGGCTACACCTTC.

CDR3 in amino acids: CASRREGQNTGELFF. The CDR3 nucleotides read TGCGCCAGCAGGAGGGAGGGACAGAACACCGGGGAGCTGTTTTTT. V gene TRBV5-1 combines with J gene TRBJ2-2; D may be TRBD2 (7 bases). Germline V gene sequence: CDR1 SGHRS, CDR2 YFSETQ. Trimming left V 5 bases short and J 1 base short, with 12 bases between. The length of the CDR3 is 15 residues.

Notes on this clone: An end of the junction does not agree with germline; a read error may underlie this. V usage is TRBV4-2 and J usage is TRBJ2-7; D call uncertain. CDR1 and CDR2 from the germline V gene are LGHNA and YNFKEQ. This CDR3 is built from 13 residues. CDR3 coding DNA: TGTGCCAGCAGCCAAGATTGGGATCGACCCCCTCACTTC. This gives the protein CASSQDWDRPPHF.

J is TRBJ2-7 and V is TRBV21-1; the table assigns TRBD1, which was not confirmed against the DNA. TRBV21-1 is given as a pseudogene. This CDR3 comprises 13 residues. CDR3 sequence reads: CASNPLTGDEQYF. The CDR3 DNA reads as TGTGCCAGCAACCCACTAACAGGGGACGAGCAGTACTTC.

This chain's CDR3 is CASSLAAQGNTEAFF. Here the CDR3 DNA reads TGTGCCAGCAGCTTGGCCGCACAGGGTAACACTGAAGCTTTCTTT. The chain links TRBV5-4 to TRBJ1-1; tentatively, D is TRBD1 (6 bases). The germline V gene has CDR1 SGHNT and CDR2 YYREEE (reference sequence). V lost 0 bases and J 2 bases, leaving 11 bases between the germline ends. The CDR3 is 15 residues long.

V and J are TRBV14 and TRBJ1-2, with a tentative D call TRBD1 (5 bases). V was pared by 1 base and J by 7 bases, with 16 bases between. The CDR3 is 15 residues long. Germline V lookup: CDR1 SGHDN, CDR2 FVKESK. The DNA of the CDR3 is TGTGCCAGCAGCCAAGCGGGACGTCCTTTTGCTGGCTACACCTTC. This translates into CASSQAGRPFAGYTF.

The chain combines TRBV5-1 with TRBJ2-3; D might be TRBD2 (6 bases). The CDR3 sequence is 13 residues long. CDR1 SGHRS and CDR2 YFSETQ come from the germline V gene. Trimming took off 4 bases at V and 13 bases at J, with 19 bases between the two ends. Written as DNA, the CDR3 is TGCGCCAGCAGCCCTGACGCCGCGGGACGGAAGTATTTT. It is translated as CASSPDAAGRKYF.

The chain is built from TRBV4-3 and TRBJ1-3; D is uncertain. The germline gives CDR1 LGHNA, CDR2 YSLEER. Trimming took off 4 bases at V and 3 bases at J, with 16 bases between the two ends. CDR3 length: 16 residues. The CDR3 DNA reads as TGCGCCAGCAGCCTAAGCGGCACAGAAGGTGGAAACACCATATATTTT. Translation: CASSLSGTEGGNTIYF.

The J gene is TRBJ2-1, the V gene TRBV9; TRBD2 agrees at 14 bases. Trimming took 3 bases from V and 9 from J; bases not matched to a gene: 11. The CDR3 has 17 residues. The germline gives CDR1 SGDLS, CDR2 YYNGEE. CDR3 sequence: CASSAGPGLAGVGEQFF. In DNA, the CDR3 is TGTGCCAGCAGCGCGGGGCCGGGACTAGCGGGAGTGGGTGAGCAGTTCTTC.